Each of the 16 T cell receptor beta chains below was sequenced from the same sample in a study of blood T cell repertoires in COVID-19. Some clones are missing from TCRdb's copy, which holds only in-frame ones; the method was immunoSEQ multiplex PCR. The sample contains about 150,000 clones, 70% to 90% of which appear only once. Sequencing used peripheral blood. These receptors originate from a woman aged 60-75 years with COVID-19, enrolled during active disease.

The chain couples TRBV4-2 to TRBJ2-3; 8 bases line up with TRBD2. V gave up 5 bases and J gave up 0 bases; unmatched junction bases: 13. Germline V CDR1 and CDR2: LGHNA, YNFKEQ. This CDR3 contains 18 residues. As DNA, the CDR3 is TGTGCCAGCAGCTCCTACCCACTCAGCGGGGGAAGCACAGATACGCAGTATTTT. Its translation is CASSSYPLSGGSTDTQYF.

This clone appeared a few times. V usage is TRBV29-1 and J usage is TRBJ1-1; no reliable D call. In germline, CDR1 is SQVTM, CDR2 ANQGSEA. The CDR3 covers 15 residues. V shed 4 bases and J shed 5 bases, with 20 bases lying between them. CDR3 sequence (DNA): TGCAGCGTTGGCGGTCCGAGACTTTCTGATACTGAAGCTTTCTTT. Amino acids: CSVGGPRLSDTEAFF.

The gene calls are TRBV6-4 and TRBJ2-3; TRBD2 agrees at 11 bases. Germline CDR1 and CDR2: MRHNA and SNTAGT. V shed 3 bases, J shed 3 bases, and the junction held 2 bases outside the gene matches. This CDR3 comprises 15 residues. The CDR3 region is CASSETSGATDTQYF. The CDR3 DNA sequence: TGTGCCAGCAGTGAGACTAGCGGGGCTACAGATACGCAGTATTTT.

This clone turned up a few times. J is TRBJ2-7 and V is TRBV7-8, with a weak D call TRBD1 (5 bases). The CDR3 sequence is 14 residues long. The V end lost 1 base, the J end lost 4 bases, and 11 bases lay between the germline ends. Germline V gene lookup returns CDR1 SGHVS and CDR2 FQNEAQ. The CDR3 sequence: CASSLGYQGYEQYF. In nucleotides, the CDR3 is TGTGCCAGCAGCTTAGGATATCAGGGTTACGAGCAGTACTTC.

J is TRBJ2-1 and V is TRBV7-3, with a weak D call TRBD2 (5 bases). The CDR3 sequence is 13 residues long. Germline-derived CDR1 and CDR2 are SGHTA and FQGTGA. Trimming removed 4 bases at V and 10 bases at J, with 14 bases between. The CDR3 spells CASSSERRGEQFF. CDR3 in DNA: TGTGCCAGCAGCTCAGAGAGGCGCGGGGAGCAGTTCTTC.

This chain links TRBV6-6 with TRBJ1-4; D is possibly TRBD1 (5 bases). Germline assignment: CDR1 MNHNY and CDR2 SVGAGI (reference sequence). V was clipped by 2 bases and J by 8 bases, with 12 bases between them. There are 14 residues in the CDR3. Here the CDR3 DNA reads TGTGCCAGCAGTTACGGGGGGGTCGGGGAAAAACTGTTTTTT. Amino acids: CASSYGGVGEKLFF.

The J gene is TRBJ2-1, the V gene TRBV7-3, with D maybe TRBD1 (5 bases). V gave up 5 bases and J gave up 14 bases, with 16 bases separating them. Germline CDR1 reads SGHTA; CDR2 reads FQGTGA. This CDR3 spans 12 amino acids. In nucleotides, the CDR3 is TGTGCCAGCAGCCCAAGGGCAGGGTGGGAGTTCTTC. It yields the protein CASSPRAGWEFF.

The chain is built from TRBV28 and TRBJ2-3; 10 nucleotides align to TRBD2. CDR1 and CDR2 (germline): MDHEN, SYDVKM. The CDR3 sequence is 15 residues long. Losses at the gene ends were 8 bases for V and 2 bases for J; bases not matched to a gene: 7. CDR3 nucleotide sequence: TGTGCCAGCGTAAGCGGGGGGGGTTACACAGATACGCAGTATTTT. This translates into CASVSGGGYTDTQYF. Based on the CDR3 plus reference TRBV28 and TRBJ2-3, the full variable domain is DVKVTQSSRYLVKRTGEKVFLECVQDMDHENMFWYRQDPGLGLRLIYFSYDVKMKEKGDIPEGYSVSREKKERFSLILESASTNQTSMYLCASVSGGGYTDTQYFGPGTRLTVL.

This clone was seen a single time. The V and J genes are TRBV4-1 and TRBJ2-5, with D possibly being TRBD1 (5 bases). This CDR3 has 14 amino acids. Germline-derived CDR1 and CDR2 are MGHRA and YSYEKL. V shed 1 base and J shed 3 bases, with 9 bases lying between them. In nucleotides, the CDR3 is TGCGCCAGCAGCCAAGTTATAGGGGAAGAGACCCAGTACTTC. It translates to CASSQVIGEETQYF.

This sequence joins TRBV29-1 and TRBJ2-2; D is perhaps TRBD1 (5 bases). V was clipped by 5 bases and J by 1 base, with 11 bases between them. Per the germline V gene, CDR1 is SQVTM and CDR2 is ANQGSEA. The CDR3 covers 14 residues. This chain's CDR3 is CSVLHQGNTGELFF. The CDR3, as DNA: TGCAGCGTTCTGCATCAGGGGAACACCGGGGAGCTGTTTTTT.

The V gene is TRBV5-5, the J gene TRBJ2-7, with TRBD2 identical over 8 bases. Germline V gene data show CDR1 as SGHKS and CDR2 as YYEKEE (reference sequence). This CDR3 region has 14 residues. V lost 0 bases to trimming and J lost 2 bases; unmatched junction nucleotides: 1. The CDR3 DNA is TGTGCCAGCAGCTTGGCGGGGGGGGCCTACGAGCAGTACTTC. Amino acids: CASSLAGGAYEQYF.

This sequence joins TRBV19 and TRBJ1-1; D might be TRBD1 (6 bases). This CDR3 region has 14 residues. The V and J ends lost 0 bases and 2 bases respectively, with 7 bases between them. Germline lookup yields CDR1 LNHDA and CDR2 SQIVND (reference sequence). The CDR3 reads CASSIEQGNTEAFF. The CDR3 DNA follows: TGTGCCAGTAGTATAGAACAGGGAAACACTGAAGCTTTCTTT. Full variable domain (outside the CDR3, taken from reference TRBV19 and TRBJ1-1): DGGITQSPKYLFRKEGQNVTLSCEQNLNHDAMYWYRQDPGQGLRLIYYSQIVNDFQKGDIAEGYSVSREKKESFPLTVTSAQKNPTAFYLCASSIEQGNTEAFFGQGTRLTVV.

This clone was seen once. J is TRBJ2-1 and V is TRBV7-8; the D gene is possibly TRBD1 (5 bases). CDR3 size: 19 residues. Germline CDR1 reads SGHVS; CDR2 reads FQNEAQ. Trimming left V 3 bases short and J 0 bases short, with 21 bases between. The CDR3 sequence: CASSLSASYRRLSYNEQFF. The CDR3 DNA is TGTGCCAGCAGCTTGTCAGCGTCGTACAGGCGCCTCTCCTACAATGAGCAGTTCTTC.

The sample holds one count of this clone. This chain links TRBV7-7 with TRBJ2-2, with D possibly TRBD2 on 5 matching bases. The length of the CDR3 is 15 residues. The V end lost 5 bases, the J end lost 4 bases, and 14 bases lay between the germline ends. CDR1 and CDR2 from the germline V gene are SSHAT and FNYEAQ (reference sequence). The chain's CDR3 is CASSPTRGSTGELFF. DNA for the CDR3: TGTGCCAGCAGCCCCACCCGGGGATCCACCGGGGAGCTGTTTTTT.

The V gene is TRBV30, the J gene TRBJ1-5; D is undetermined. The CDR3 is 14 amino acids. Trimming cost V 1 base and J 6 bases, with 13 bases left between them. Germline V gene data show CDR1 as GTSNPN and CDR2 as SVGIG (reference sequence). DNA for the CDR3: TGTGCCTGGAGTGGGGGTATCCGGGGTCAGCCCCAGCATTTT. Protein sequence: CAWSGGIRGQPQHF.

The J gene is TRBJ1-2, the V gene TRBV25-1; D might be TRBD1 (5 bases). CDR1 is MGHDK and CDR2 is SYGVNS in the germline V gene. Trimming shortened V by 6 bases and J by 2 bases, and 16 bases separated the two germline ends. CDR3 length: 15 amino acids. The CDR3 loop is CASSKSTAGNYGYTF. The CDR3 coding sequence is TGTGCCAGCAGCAAGTCGACAGCGGGGAACTATGGCTACACCTTC.